This T cell receptor beta chain was sequenced for a study of blood T cell repertoires in COVID-19. In the study overall: Samples of COVID-19 (acute and convalescent) were obtained from the United States, Italy and Spain. In each case, the material was cDNA or gDNA derived from T cells, B-cell-depleted T cells, or PBMCs.

Original data processing: Reference gene primer amplification gave estimated nucleated cell counts. TCRdb keeps only in-frame clones here, not all; method: immunoSEQ multiplex PCR. Clonal size and the V and J genes are those of that table, whereas D and trimming came from the DNA. The sample lists a few hundred thousand clones; around 87% were seen once. The sample consisted of peripheral blood. This clonotype originated in a man aged 50-60 years with active or convalescent COVID-19.

DNA of the CDR3: TGTGCCAGCAGCGTAGGGGGGACAGGGGGCTACGAGCAGTACTTC. Protein product: CASSVGGTGGYEQYF. The genes are TRBV9 and TRBJ2-7, with 11 bases lining up with TRBD1. The CDR3 runs 15 residues. The J segment lost 3 bases and the V segment lost 0 bases, leaving 2 bases of the junction unmatched. Germline-derived CDR1 and CDR2 are SGDLS and YYNGEE.